This note documents a single TCR beta chain sequence. Its antigen is not yet known. Per-nucleotide qualities are absent, and no much larger clonotype sits a single base away. Trimming at the junction amounts to 0 bases on V and 6 bases on J, and the germline ends lie 8 bases apart. Reading from cysteine to phenylalanine, the CDR3 counts 13 amino acids. Of all the DNA, just the CDR3 is kept, 39 bases in frame from base 1. CDR1 MNHEY and CDR2 SVGAGI were looked up in the germline V gene. Each donor gave one peripheral blood draw, around 0.12 L on average, collected into heparinised tubes. A BD FACSAria II and a panel including CD45RO, CCR7, CD25, CD127, CD95 and CD27 were used to sort naive, central memory, regulatory and stem cell-like memory CD4+ T cells. A purity above 95% was achieved for all sorted populations. PBMCs were isolated right away by Lymphoprep density gradient centrifugation and were stained directly, without culture. So that batch effects would be minimized, each experiment stained and sorted samples in pairs, pairing one healthy donor with one patient.

The High Capacity cDNA Reverse Transcription Kit was used to reverse transcribe all of the isolated RNA, meaning that expressed TCRB transcripts were what got sequenced. Naive, central memory and regulatory T cell samples underwent deep immunoSEQ sequencing, averaging about 3.3 million total reads per sample. Sorted cells were lysed in RLT buffer, and RNA was extracted using DNase-treated RNeasy Micro or Mini kits according to cell number. To prevent cross-contamination, every cell subset was processed on its own, while patient and healthy donor samples were processed together. The immunoSEQ multiplex PCR was used to amplify TCRB sequences from cDNA, generating 87-bp fragments that spanned the CDR3 region. The amplicons were sequenced using the Illumina HiSeq platform. In the authors' own workflow: PCR bias was computationally corrected using synthetic template baselines, reads within Hamming distance 2 were collapsed, and singletons that could not be merged were discarded. Reads were aligned against IMGT so that V, D and J genes, CDR3 length and insertions or deletions at six rearrangement sites could be assigned. Within each subset, clonotype counts were normalized to sorted cell number, after which true diversity and Gini coefficients were computed with the tcR R package. The overlap coefficient, calculated on TCRB nucleotide sequences, was used to measure repertoire sharing. As a proxy for the pre-selection repertoire, out-of-frame TCRB sequences from naive cells were analyzed. The source is immuneACCESS, and TCRdb retained only in-frame sequences with V and J called. Part of the clones is not carried over; for the studies checked, unresolved V genes explain less than half of this, and the remainder is unexplained. Clone size and the V and J calls come from that table; the DNA yielded D and trimming. This sample holds hundreds of thousands of clones; 11% to 15% were observed only once. The ten biggest clones cover 0.035% to 0.045% of the sample.

The data derive from a study of beta chain features in type 1 diabetes listed by TCRdb under 2018. General notes on the study: No differences in mean age, gender distribution, total cell number or subset yield were found between patients and healthy donors. A total of 107,917,701 sorted cells were examined across all samples, and a strong correlation was observed between cell number per subset and RNA yield. Whereas all 30 or so donors provided naive and central memory subsets, regulatory and stem cell-like memory subsets were isolated from just 8 patients and about 8 healthy donors. The study compared TCRB repertoires of sorted circulating CD4+ T cell subsets between recently diagnosed type 1 diabetes patients and matched healthy donors. Paper-wide results and their limitations: In all four CD4+ subsets, TCRB CDR3 length was moderately but significantly shorter in type 1 diabetes patients. Naive, central memory and regulatory TCRB repertoires appeared to be more alike among patients than among healthy donors. Because the HLA sub-analyses included only small numbers of individuals, any influence of HLA type on TCRB rearrangement was left unresolved. Shorter templates might be favored by PCR, yet because patient and control samples were amplified and corrected together, any such skew would affect both groups equally. Sequencing cDNA rather than genomic DNA could over-represent highly expressing activated cells, although activation and CD3 levels did not differ between groups. Patients with type 1 diabetes made fewer insertions and deleted more nucleotides at VDJ recombination sites, implying thymic rearrangement abnormalities.

Sequenced: naive CD4+ T cells from blood. The cell subset or site label here, explained by the study, means: true naive CD4+ T cells. Recombination connected TRBV6-5 to TRBJ1-1, with no D gene named confidently. The receptor was derived from a man younger than 35 with type 1 diabetes. The bases are TGTGCCAGCAGTTACTCGGGGTGGGCTGAAGCTTTCTTT. Its protein is CASSYSGWAEAFF.